This T cell receptor (beta chain) emerged from a study of Ad26.COV2.S vaccination and SARS-CoV-2 variants. As for the study in general: Ad26.COV2.S arm of COV1001 included the donor. Findings and caveats of the study: Placebo recipients and vaccine recipients were similar in non-spike TCR breadth.

Treatment meaning: around 19 received Ad26.COV2.S at low or high dose, single or two shots; about 5 received placebo; per-sample allocation not given. Each sample was drawn 63 days after the first injection (of vaccine or placebo). Method: immunoSEQ multiplex PCR; TCRdb's copy keeps in-frame clones and lacks some. The data hold roughly 320,000 clones, with roughly 80% observed a single time. The count of this clone is one. Its specificity is not known. The CDR3 consists of 15 residues. In germline, CDR1 is SGHRS, CDR2 YFSETQ. Trimming took 4 bases from V and 0 from J, leaving 10 bases between them. The sequencing here drew on peripheral blood, taken in a trial of Ad26.COV2.S vaccine versus placebo. This receptor was taken from a person between 18 and 59 years old who received the Ad26.COV2.S COVID-19 vaccine or a placebo. This chain links TRBV5-1 with TRBJ2-2; D gene ambiguous. The CDR3 reads CASSGQTANTGELFF. In DNA, the CDR3 is TGCGCCAGCAGCGGCCAAACCGCGAACACCGGGGAGCTGTTTTTT.